The present T cell receptor (beta chain) was sequenced within a study of blood T cell repertoires in COVID-19. Whole-study context: Collection of acute and convalescent COVID-19 samples took place in the United States, Italy and Spain. Sources were T cells, B-cell-depleted T cells, or PBMCs; the material itself was cDNA or gDNA.

How the authors handled the data: Estimates of nucleated cell counts were drawn from the amplification of reference gene primers. The assay was immunoSEQ multiplex PCR, and TCRdb's table has in-frame clones only and misses some. The V and J calls and clone size were taken over from that table, and D and trimming were inferred from the DNA. The data show around 350,000 clones, approximately 86% seen once. The CDR3 is made up of 13 amino acids. The V gene's germline CDR1 is GTSNPN and CDR2 SVGIG (reference sequence). The V and J ends lost 3 bases and 7 bases, in that order; junction bases with no gene match: 2.

The origin of this receptor is a human donor in a cohort sampled during active COVID-19. The J gene is TRBJ1-6, the V gene TRBV30, with TRBD1 matching over 8 bases. Sequencing was done on a sample of peripheral blood. CDR3 protein: CAWRDRENSPLHF. The CDR3 DNA reads TGTGCCTGGAGGGACAGGGAAAATTCACCCCTCCACTTT.